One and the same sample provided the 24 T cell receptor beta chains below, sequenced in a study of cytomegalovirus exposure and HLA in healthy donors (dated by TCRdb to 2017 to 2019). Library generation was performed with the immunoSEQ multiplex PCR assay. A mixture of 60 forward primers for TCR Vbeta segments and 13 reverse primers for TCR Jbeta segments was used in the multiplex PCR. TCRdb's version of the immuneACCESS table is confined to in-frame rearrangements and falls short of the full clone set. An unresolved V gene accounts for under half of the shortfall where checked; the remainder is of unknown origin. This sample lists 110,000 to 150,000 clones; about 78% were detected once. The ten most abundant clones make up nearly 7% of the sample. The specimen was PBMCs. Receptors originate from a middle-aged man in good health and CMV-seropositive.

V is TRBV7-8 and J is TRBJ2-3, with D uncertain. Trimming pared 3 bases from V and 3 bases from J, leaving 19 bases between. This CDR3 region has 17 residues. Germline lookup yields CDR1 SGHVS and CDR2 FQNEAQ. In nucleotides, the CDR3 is TGTGCCAGCAGCTTTTCGATAGCCACCATAATAACAGATACGCAGTATTTT. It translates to CASSFSIATIITDTQYF.

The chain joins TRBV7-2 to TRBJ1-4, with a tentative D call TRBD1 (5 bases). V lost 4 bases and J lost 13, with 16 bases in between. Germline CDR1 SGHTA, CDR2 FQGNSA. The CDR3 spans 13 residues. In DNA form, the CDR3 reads TGTGCCAGCAGCTACCTGAGGCAGGGACTACTGTTTTTT. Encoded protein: CASSYLRQGLLFF.

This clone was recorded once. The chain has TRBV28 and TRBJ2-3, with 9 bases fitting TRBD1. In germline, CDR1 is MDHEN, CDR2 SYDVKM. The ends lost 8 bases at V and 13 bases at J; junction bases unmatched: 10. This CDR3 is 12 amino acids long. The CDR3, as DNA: TGTGCCAGCCGAACCGGGACAGGGTTTGAGTATTTT. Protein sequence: CASRTGTGFEYF.

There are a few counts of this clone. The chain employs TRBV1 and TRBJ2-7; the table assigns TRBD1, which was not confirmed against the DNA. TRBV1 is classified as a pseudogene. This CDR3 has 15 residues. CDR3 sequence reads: CTSSPRHPSSYEQYF. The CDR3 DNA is TGCACCAGCAGCCCTCGACACCCGAGCTCCTACGAGCAGTACTTC.

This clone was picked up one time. DNA for the CDR3: TGTGCCAGCAGCCAAGGACAGAGCTATGGCTACACCTTC. This gives the protein CASSQGQSYGYTF. The rearrangement links TRBV14 to TRBJ1-2; tentative D call: TRBD1 (5 bases). Trimming took 1 base from V and 4 from J, leaving 7 bases between them. Looked up from germline, CDR1 is SGHDN and CDR2 is FVKESK. The CDR3 is 13 residues long.

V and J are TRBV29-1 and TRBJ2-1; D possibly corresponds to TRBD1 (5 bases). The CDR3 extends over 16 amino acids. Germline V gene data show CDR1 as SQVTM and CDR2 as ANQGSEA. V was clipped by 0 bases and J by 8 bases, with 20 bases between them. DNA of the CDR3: TGCAGCGTTGAAGATCCAGACCCCAGGGCTTACGATGAGCAGTTCTTC. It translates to CSVEDPDPRAYDEQFF.

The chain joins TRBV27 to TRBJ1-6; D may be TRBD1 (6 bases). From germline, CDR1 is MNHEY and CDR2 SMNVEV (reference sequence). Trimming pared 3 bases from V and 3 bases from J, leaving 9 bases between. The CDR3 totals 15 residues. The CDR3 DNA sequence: TGTGCCAGCAGTTTGCAGGGGAACTATAATTCACCCCTCCACTTT. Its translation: CASSLQGNYNSPLHF.

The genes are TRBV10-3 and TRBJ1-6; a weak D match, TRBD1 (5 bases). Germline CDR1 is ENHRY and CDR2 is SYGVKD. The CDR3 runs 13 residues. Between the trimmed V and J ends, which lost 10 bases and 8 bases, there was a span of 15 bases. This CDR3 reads CATVAGGDSPLHF. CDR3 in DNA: TGTGCCACCGTAGCGGGGGGGGATTCACCCCTCCACTTT.

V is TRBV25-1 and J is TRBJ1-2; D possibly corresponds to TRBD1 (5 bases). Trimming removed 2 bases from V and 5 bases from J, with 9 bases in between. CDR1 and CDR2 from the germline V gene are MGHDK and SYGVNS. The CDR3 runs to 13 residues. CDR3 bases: TGTGCCAGCAGTGAAGGGGCCGGATATGGCTACACCTTC. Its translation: CASSEGAGYGYTF.

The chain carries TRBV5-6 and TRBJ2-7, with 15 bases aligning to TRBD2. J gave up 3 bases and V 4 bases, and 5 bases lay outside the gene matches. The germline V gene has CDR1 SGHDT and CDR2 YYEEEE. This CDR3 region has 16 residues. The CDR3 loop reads CASSQGLAGGLYEQYF. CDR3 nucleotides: TGTGCCAGCAGCCAAGGACTAGCGGGAGGGCTCTACGAGCAGTACTTC.

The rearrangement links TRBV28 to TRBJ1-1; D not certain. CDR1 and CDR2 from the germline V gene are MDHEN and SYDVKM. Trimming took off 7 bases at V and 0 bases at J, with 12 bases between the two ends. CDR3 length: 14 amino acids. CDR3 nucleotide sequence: TGTGCCAGCACCAAGACCGGGATGAACACTGAAGCTTTCTTT. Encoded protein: CASTKTGMNTEAFF. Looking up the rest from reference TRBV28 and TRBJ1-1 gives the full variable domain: DVKVTQSSRYLVKRTGEKVFLECVQDMDHENMFWYRQDPGLGLRLIYFSYDVKMKEKGDIPEGYSVSREKKERFSLILESASTNQTSMYLCASTKTGMNTEAFFGQGTRLTVV.

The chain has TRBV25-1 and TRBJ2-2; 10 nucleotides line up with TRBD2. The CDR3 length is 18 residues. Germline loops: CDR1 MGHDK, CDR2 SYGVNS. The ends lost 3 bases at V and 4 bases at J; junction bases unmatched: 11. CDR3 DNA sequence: TGTGCCAGCAGTGACTATGCTAGCGGGGGCGCGATCACCGGGGAGCTGTTTTTT. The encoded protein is CASSDYASGGAITGELFF.

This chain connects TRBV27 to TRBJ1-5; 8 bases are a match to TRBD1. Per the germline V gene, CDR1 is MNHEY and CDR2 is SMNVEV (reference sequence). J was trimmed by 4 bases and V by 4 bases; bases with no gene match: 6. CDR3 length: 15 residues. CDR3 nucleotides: TGTGCCAGCAGTTCCGGGACAGGAGGAAATCAGCCCCAGCATTTT. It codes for CASSSGTGGNQPQHF.

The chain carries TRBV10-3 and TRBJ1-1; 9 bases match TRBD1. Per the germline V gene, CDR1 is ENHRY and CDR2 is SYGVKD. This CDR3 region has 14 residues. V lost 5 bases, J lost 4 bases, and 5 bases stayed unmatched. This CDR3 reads CAISSRDRATEAFF. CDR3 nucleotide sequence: TGTGCCATCAGTAGCCGGGACAGGGCCACTGAAGCTTTCTTT.

CDR3 region: CASSETTYWSEAFF. In nucleotides, the CDR3 is TGTGCCAGCAGTGAAACGACATATTGGTCTGAAGCTTTCTTT. The chain is built from TRBV2 and TRBJ1-1; D unclear. Trimming stripped 2 bases from V and 6 bases from J, with 13 bases between. This CDR3 is 14 amino acids long. Germline V CDR1 and CDR2: SNHLY, FYNNEI.

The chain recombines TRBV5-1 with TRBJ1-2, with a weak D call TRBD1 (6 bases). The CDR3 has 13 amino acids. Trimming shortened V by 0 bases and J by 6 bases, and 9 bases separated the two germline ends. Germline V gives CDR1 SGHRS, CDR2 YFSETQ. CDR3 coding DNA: TGCGCCAGCAGCTTGGAGACAGGACATGGCTACACCTTC. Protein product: CASSLETGHGYTF.

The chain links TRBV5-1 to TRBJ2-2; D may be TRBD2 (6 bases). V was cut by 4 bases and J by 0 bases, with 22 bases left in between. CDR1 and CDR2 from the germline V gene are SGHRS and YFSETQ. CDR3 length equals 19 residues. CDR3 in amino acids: CASSLGSLGGTANTGELFF. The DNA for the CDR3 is TGCGCCAGCAGCCTCGGGTCGCTCGGCGGGACGGCGAACACCGGGGAGCTGTTTTTT.

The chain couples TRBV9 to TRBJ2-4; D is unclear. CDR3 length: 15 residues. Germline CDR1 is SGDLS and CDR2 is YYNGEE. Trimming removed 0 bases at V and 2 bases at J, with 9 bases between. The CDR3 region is CASSVEAASKNIQYF. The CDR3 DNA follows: TGTGCCAGCAGCGTAGAGGCGGCATCCAAAAACATTCAGTACTTC.

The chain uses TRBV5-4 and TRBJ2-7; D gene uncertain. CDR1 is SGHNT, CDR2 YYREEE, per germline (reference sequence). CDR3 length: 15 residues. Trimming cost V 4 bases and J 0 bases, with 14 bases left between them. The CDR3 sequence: CASSRMGVLSYEQYF. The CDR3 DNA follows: TGTGCCAGCAGCCGTATGGGCGTCCTCTCCTACGAGCAGTACTTC.

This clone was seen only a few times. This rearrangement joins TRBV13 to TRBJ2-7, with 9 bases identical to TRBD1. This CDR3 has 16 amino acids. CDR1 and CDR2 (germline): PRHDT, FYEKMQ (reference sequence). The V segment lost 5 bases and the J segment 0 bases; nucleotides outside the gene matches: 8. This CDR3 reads CASSNSQGAGSYEQYF. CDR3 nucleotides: TGTGCCAGCAGCAACTCACAGGGGGCTGGCTCCTACGAGCAGTACTTC.

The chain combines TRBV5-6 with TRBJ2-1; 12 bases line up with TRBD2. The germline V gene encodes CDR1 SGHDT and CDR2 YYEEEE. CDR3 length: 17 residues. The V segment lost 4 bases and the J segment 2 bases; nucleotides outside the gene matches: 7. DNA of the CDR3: TGTGCCAGCAGCCCGGCTAGCGGGAGGGCCCCCTACAATGAGCAGTTCTTC. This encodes CASSPASGRAPYNEQFF. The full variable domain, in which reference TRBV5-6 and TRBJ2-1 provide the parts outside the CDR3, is DAGVTQSPTHLIKTRGQQVTLRCSPKSGHDTVSWYQQALGQGPQFIFQYYEEEERQRGNFPDRFSGHQFPNYSSELNVNALLLGDSALYLCASSPASGRAPYNEQFFGPGTRLTVL.

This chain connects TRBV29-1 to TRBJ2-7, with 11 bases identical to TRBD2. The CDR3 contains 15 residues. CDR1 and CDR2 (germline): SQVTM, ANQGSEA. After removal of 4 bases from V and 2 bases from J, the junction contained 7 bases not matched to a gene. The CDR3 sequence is CSVGQGTSGAYEQYF. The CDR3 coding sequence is TGCAGCGTTGGACAGGGGACTAGCGGAGCCTACGAGCAGTACTTC.

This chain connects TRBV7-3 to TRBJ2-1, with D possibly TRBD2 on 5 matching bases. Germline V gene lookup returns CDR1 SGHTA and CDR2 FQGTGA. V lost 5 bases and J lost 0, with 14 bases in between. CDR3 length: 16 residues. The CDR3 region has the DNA TGTGCCAGCAGCGCTTCCGGGGAGAGCTCCTACAATGAGCAGTTCTTC. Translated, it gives CASSASGESSYNEQFF.

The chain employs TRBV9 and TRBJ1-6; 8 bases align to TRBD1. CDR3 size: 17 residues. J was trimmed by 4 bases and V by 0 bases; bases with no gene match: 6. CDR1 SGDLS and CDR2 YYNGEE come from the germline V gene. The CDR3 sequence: CASSVGETGAYNSPLHF. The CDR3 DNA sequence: TGTGCCAGCAGCGTAGGGGAGACAGGGGCATATAATTCACCCCTCCACTTT. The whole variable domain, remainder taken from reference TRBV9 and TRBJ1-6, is DSGVTQTPKHLITATGQRVTLRCSPRSGDLSVYWYQQSLDQGLQFLIQYYNGEERAKGNILERFSAQQFPDLHSELNLSSLELGDSALYFCASSVGETGAYNSPLHFGNGTRLTVT.